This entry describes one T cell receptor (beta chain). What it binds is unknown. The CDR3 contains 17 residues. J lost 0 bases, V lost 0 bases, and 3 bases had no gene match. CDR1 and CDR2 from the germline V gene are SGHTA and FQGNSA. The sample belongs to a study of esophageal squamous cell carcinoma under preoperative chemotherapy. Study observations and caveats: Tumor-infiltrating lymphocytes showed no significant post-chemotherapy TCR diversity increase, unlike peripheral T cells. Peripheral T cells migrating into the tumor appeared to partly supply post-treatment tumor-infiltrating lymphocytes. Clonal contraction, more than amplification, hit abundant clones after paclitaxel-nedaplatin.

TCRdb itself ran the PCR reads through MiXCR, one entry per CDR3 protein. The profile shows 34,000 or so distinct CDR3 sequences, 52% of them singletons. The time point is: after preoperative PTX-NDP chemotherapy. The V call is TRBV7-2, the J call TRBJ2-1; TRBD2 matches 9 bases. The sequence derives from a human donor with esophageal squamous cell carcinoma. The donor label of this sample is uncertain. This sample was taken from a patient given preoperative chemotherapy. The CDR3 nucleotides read TGTGCCAGCAGCTTAGCGCCAGCGGGAGGCTCCTACAATGAGCAGTTCTTC. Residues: CASSLAPAGGSYNEQFF. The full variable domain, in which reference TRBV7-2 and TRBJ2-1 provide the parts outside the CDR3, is GAGVSQSPSNKVTEKGKDVELRCDPISGHTALYWYRQSLGQGLEFLIYFQGNSAPDKSGLPSDRFSAERTGGSVSTLTIQRTQQEDSAVYLCASSLAPAGGSYNEQFFGPGTRLTVL.